This T cell receptor (beta chain) was retrieved from a study of shared clonotypes between healthy human individuals. This CDR3 region has 14 residues. V was pared by 2 bases and J by 1 base, with 5 bases between. Germline-derived CDR1 and CDR2 are MGHRA and YSYEKL. The assay used deep level. Data came from immunoSEQ multiplex PCR; TCRdb stores just in-frame clones and leaves some out. This sample has about 380,000 clones, with about 96% found just once. This chain links TRBV4-1 with TRBJ2-2; D gene ambiguous. This TCR was recovered from a man aged 30 to 39 in good health. Sequenced material: memory CD8+ T cells sorted from blood. Described subset: CD45RO+ cells pooled with CCR7-negative TemRA cells. The CDR3 region is CASSQPKNTGELFF. The CDR3 bases are TGCGCCAGCAGCCAACCCAAGAACACCGGGGAGCTGTTTTTT.